Listed below are T cell receptor beta chains from one sample, sequenced in a study of beta chain features in type 1 diabetes. Clones were sequenced by immunoSEQ multiplex PCR, and TCRdb holds only the in-frame ones, with some missing. The sample has about 270,000 clones, roughly an eighth seen once. The sample comprised naive CD4+ T cells from blood. These receptors all come from a man younger than 45 with type 1 diabetes. The CDR3 runs from the conserved cysteine through the conserved F or W. A D gene is named only where the DNA matches it firmly. Expanded clones get a size class; other rows say once, few or many, or leave the size out.

clone_size | d_call | j_call | v_call | cdr3_aa | cdr3_nt
- | TRBD1 | TRBJ1-1 | TRBV19 | CASSKGQPHLNTEAFF | TGTGCCAGTAGTAAGGGACAGCCTCACCTAAACACTGAAGCTTTCTTT
- | - | TRBJ2-5 | TRBV7-2 | CASSSLGETQYF | TGTGCCAGCAGCTCGCTAGGAGAGACCCAGTACTTC
few | - | TRBJ1-1 | TRBV29-1 | CSVLREYTEAFF | TGCAGCGTCTTAAGAGAGTACACTGAAGCTTTCTTT
few | - | TRBJ2-7 | TRBV27 | CASSFSWRNYEQYF | TGTGCCAGCAGTTTCTCCTGGAGGAACTACGAGCAGTACTTC
few | - | TRBJ2-3 | TRBV7-2 | CASSLVGGSDTQYF | TGTGCCAGCAGCCTCGTTGGGGGGTCAGATACGCAGTATTTT
few | TRBD2 | TRBJ2-5 | TRBV13 | CASSSPLSGRAKETQYF | TGTGCCAGCAGCTCCCCATTGAGCGGGAGGGCCAAAGAGACCCAGTACTTC
- | - | TRBJ2-5 | TRBV28 | CASRTGLQETQYF | TGTGCCAGCAGGACGGGACTCCAAGAGACCCAGTACTTC
few | - | TRBJ2-7 | TRBV4-3 | CASSQGLGAGAYEQYF | TGCGCCAGCAGCCAAGGCCTGGGAGCGGGCGCCTACGAGCAGTACTTC
few | - | TRBJ2-2 | TRBV27 | CASSPRGTPGNTGELFF | TGTGCCAGCAGTCCCCGCGGGACCCCGGGGAACACCGGGGAGCTGTTTTTT
- | - | TRBJ2-6 | TRBV18 | CASSLSGANVLTF | TGTGCCAGCTCACTTTCGGGGGCCAACGTCCTGACTTTC
few | - | TRBJ1-1 | TRBV20-1 | CSANEAAEAFF | TGCAGTGCGAACGAAGCCGCTGAAGCTTTCTTT
- | TRBD1 | TRBJ2-5 | TRBV5-1 | CASSPRQGGGQETQYF | TGCGCCAGCAGCCCTAGACAGGGGGGAGGCCAAGAGACCCAGTACTTC
- | TRBD1 | TRBJ2-7 | TRBV9 | CASSEDRGEQYF | TGTGCCAGCAGCGAGGACAGGGGAGAGCAGTACTTC
- | - | TRBJ1-5 | TRBV5-1 | CASSWDYNQPQHF | TGCGCCAGCAGCTGGGACTACAATCAGCCCCAGCATTTT
few | - | TRBJ1-1 | TRBV7-3 | CASSLNEGAEAFF | TGTGCCAGCAGCTTAAATGAGGGGGCTGAAGCTTTCTTT
few | - | TRBJ1-2 | TRBV7-8 | CASSLGPDWSYGYTF | TGTGCCAGCAGCTTAGGCCCAGATTGGAGCTATGGCTACACCTTC
few | - | TRBJ2-5 | TRBV5-1 | CASSSSGTHQETQYF | TGCGCCAGCAGCAGTTCCGGGACACACCAAGAGACCCAGTACTTC
- | - | TRBJ1-2 | TRBV6-6 | CATLLSGNYGYTF | TGTGCCACGCTACTGTCGGGGAACTATGGCTACACCTTC
few | TRBD2 | TRBJ2-5 | TRBV10-3 | CAISESTGLAVHASQETQYF | TGTGCCATCAGTGAGTCGACCGGACTAGCGGTGCATGCGTCACAAGAGACCCAGTACTTC
- | - | TRBJ2-1 | TRBV18 | CASSPRIVNEQFF | TGTGCCAGCTCACCACGAATAGTCAATGAGCAGTTCTTC
few | - | TRBJ2-7 | TRBV28 | CASRSIHEQYF | TGTGCCAGCAGAAGCATCCACGAGCAGTACTTC
- | TRBD1 | TRBJ2-7 | TRBV29-1 | CSVDRGLGEQYF | TGCAGCGTCGACAGGGGGCTAGGGGAGCAGTACTTC
- | TRBD2 | TRBJ2-4 | TRBV2 | CASSWTSGRAKNIQYF | TGTGCCAGCAGCTGGACTAGCGGGAGAGCCAAAAACATTCAGTACTTC
- | - | TRBJ1-4 | TRBV2 | CASSKTQARGEKLFF | TGTGCCAGCAGTAAAACGCAGGCTAGGGGGGAAAAACTGTTTTTT
- | - | TRBJ2-3 | TRBV28 | CAILPSSTDTQYF | TGTGCCATACTACCCTCTAGCACAGATACGCAGTATTTT
- | - | TRBJ1-5 | TRBV30 | CAYSEGSGIDQPQHF | TGTGCGTATTCAGAGGGATCCGGGATCGATCAGCCCCAGCATTTT
few | TRBD1 | TRBJ2-7 | TRBV11-2 | CASSSPGDRGSYEQYF | TGTGCCAGCAGCTCACCCGGGGACAGGGGATCCTACGAGCAGTACTTC
few | TRBD2 | TRBJ2-7 | TRBV7-9 | CASSLGLAAEEQYF | TGTGCCAGCAGCTTAGGGCTAGCGGCGGAGGAGCAGTACTTC
- | TRBD1 | TRBJ2-7 | TRBV28 | CASSFPGTGYHEQYF | TGTGCCAGCAGTTTTCCCGGGACAGGGTACCACGAGCAGTACTTC
few | - | TRBJ2-1 | TRBV7-3 | CASSLHRDTSYNEQFF | TGTGCCAGCAGCCTCCACCGGGACACTTCCTACAATGAGCAGTTCTTC
- | - | TRBJ1-5 | TRBV28 | CASSSLGDQPQHF | TGTGCCAGCAGTTCCCTCGGGGATCAGCCCCAGCATTTT
few | - | TRBJ1-2 | TRBV7-9 | CASSSYRTVYGYTF | TGTGCCAGCAGCTCATATCGGACAGTTTATGGCTACACCTTC
- | TRBD2 | TRBJ2-1 | TRBV5-6 | CASSPLAGSYNEQFF | TGTGCCAGCAGTCCACTAGCGGGCTCCTACAATGAGCAGTTCTTC
- | TRBD1 | TRBJ2-7 | TRBV5-4 | CASSSRDRGSYEQYF | TGTGCCAGCAGCTCCCGGGACAGGGGCTCCTACGAGCAGTACTTC
- | - | TRBJ1-2 | TRBV28 | CASSSGSAGGYGYTF | TGTGCCAGCAGCTCCGGGTCGGCGGGTGGCTATGGCTACACCTTC
few | - | TRBJ1-2 | TRBV10-3 | CAISSDTGGSGYTF | TGTGCCATCAGTTCGGACACCGGTGGGTCTGGCTACACCTTC
few | - | TRBJ2-5 | TRBV5-1 | CASSLGQETQYF | TGCGCCAGCAGCTTGGGTCAGGAGACCCAGTACTTC
few | - | TRBJ2-5 | TRBV7-6 | CASSLSFGYQETQYF | TGTGCCAGCAGCTTATCTTTCGGGTACCAAGAGACCCAGTACTTC
few | TRBD2 | TRBJ2-2 | TRBV19 | CASSRALAGGTGELFF | TGTGCCTCCTCCCGGGCCTTAGCGGGAGGGACCGGGGAGCTGTTTTTT
- | - | TRBJ2-7 | TRBV5-1 | CASSSEGGAYEQYF | TGCGCCAGCAGCTCGGAAGGAGGCGCCTACGAGCAGTACTTC
few | - | TRBJ1-2 | TRBV19 | CASSIDPRAPNYGYTF | TGTGCCAGTAGTATAGATCCCAGGGCACCTAACTATGGCTACACCTTC
- | - | TRBJ2-3 | TRBV7-2 | CASSPFSTDTQYF | TGTGCCAGCAGCCCTTTCAGCACAGATACGCAGTATTTT
few | TRBD2 | TRBJ2-2 | TRBV2 | CASSTGRSNTGELFF | TGTGCCAGCAGCACCGGGAGGTCGAACACCGGGGAGCTGTTTTTT
- | TRBD1 | TRBJ1-5 | TRBV18 | CASGTDSNQPQHF | TGTGCCAGTGGGACAGATAGCAATCAGCCCCAGCATTTT
few | - | TRBJ2-1 | TRBV4-2 | CASSQGSRERDEQFF | TGTGCCAGCAGCCAAGGAAGCCGGGAGCGGGATGAGCAGTTCTTC
few | TRBD1 | TRBJ1-5 | TRBV19 | CASRGGTGNQPQHF | TGTGCCAGTAGGGGCGGGACAGGGAATCAGCCCCAGCATTTT
few | TRBD2 | TRBJ2-5 | TRBV5-1 | CASSLDAGVQYF | TGCGCCAGCAGCTTGGATGCGGGAGTGCAGTACTTC
few | TRBD2 | TRBJ2-1 | TRBV6-4 | CASSPGLASYNEQFF | TGTGCCAGCAGCCCCGGACTAGCGTCGTACAATGAGCAGTTCTTC
- | - | TRBJ2-4 | TRBV11-2 | CASSLVGGKNIQYF | TGTGCCAGCAGCTTAGTGGGGGGCAAAAACATTCAGTACTTC
- | - | TRBJ2-7 | TRBV28 | CASREDRPEQYF | TGTGCCAGCAGAGAAGACAGACCCGAGCAGTACTTC
- | - | TRBJ2-1 | TRBV7-9 | CASIETSSYNEQFF | TGTGCCAGCATAGAGACTAGCTCCTACAATGAGCAGTTCTTC
- | - | TRBJ2-2 | TRBV9 | CASSVAPERTGELFF | TGTGCCAGCAGCGTAGCTCCCGAGAGAACCGGGGAGCTGTTTTTT
- | - | TRBJ2-1 | TRBV28 | CASSPAGRGEQFF | TGTGCCAGCAGTCCCGCGGGCCGGGGTGAGCAGTTCTTC
- | - | TRBJ2-7 | TRBV18 | CASSPIMQPRPYEQYF | TGTGCCAGCTCACCGATAATGCAGCCTAGACCTTACGAGCAGTACTTC